Reported below is one TCR beta chain. The antigen is not known. This sample is drawn from a study of naive and memory T cell subsets. Findings and caveats of the study: From naive to CM, EM and EMRA, diversity decreased and Gini increased. Expression changes during T cell differentiation may affect RNA-based TCR counts. Naive repertoires, especially CD8, held a few larger clonotypes, possibly memory cells re-expressing CD45RA.

Two oligonucleotides, mixed equimolar, formed the beta constant-region primer covering TRBC1 and TRBC2. Nested alpha and beta constant-region primers with the SP2 primer drove four PCR rounds on ligated cDNA. TCRdb re-called the UMI-ligation and nested PCR reads with MiXCR, one entry per CDR3 protein. This table has about 140,000 distinct CDR3 sequences, about 20% appearing once. The germline V and J ends were trimmed by 6 bases and 2 bases, with 20 bases remaining between them. This CDR3 is built from 16 residues. CDR1 and CDR2 from the germline V gene are SQVTM and ANQGSEA. V usage is TRBV29-1 and J usage is TRBJ2-1; D unresolved. The origin of this receptor is a human donor in good health. The sequenced sample consisted of naive CD8+ T cells from blood. In nucleotides, the CDR3 is TGCAGCGTGTTTCCCTCCGCCCGACCGCCCTACAATGAGCAGTTCTTC. Protein: CSVFPSARPPYNEQFF.